These 16 T cell receptor beta chains originate from one sample sequenced in a study of OX40 agonist ivuxolimab in advanced cancers. Data came from immunoSEQ multiplex PCR; TCRdb stores just in-frame clones and leaves some out. The sample holds 60,000 to 70,000 clones, about four fifths seen once. Sequenced here: CD4+ or CD8+ T cells sorted from blood, sampled in a trial of the OX40 agonist ivuxolimab. The receptor set was obtained from an adult with an advanced solid tumor such as melanoma, head and neck, liver or kidney cancer.

The CDR3 coding sequence is TGTGCCAGCAGCCGAGGTGGAGGGACCACAGATACGCAGTATTTT. It is translated as CASSRGGGTTDTQYF. The rearrangement links TRBV6-5 to TRBJ2-3; D may be TRBD2 (6 bases). This CDR3 contains 15 residues. The germline gives CDR1 MNHEY, CDR2 SVGAGI. Trimming cost V 6 bases and J 2 bases, with 15 bases left between them.

The chain's CDR3 is CASSDDSYNQPQHF. DNA of the CDR3: TGTGCCAGCAGTGACGACAGCTACAATCAGCCCCAGCATTTT. The genes are TRBV28 and TRBJ1-5; maybe TRBD1 (5 bases). Trimming took off 5 bases at V and 3 bases at J, with 11 bases between the two ends. Germline V gives CDR1 MDHEN, CDR2 SYDVKM. The CDR3 runs 14 residues.

The rearrangement joins TRBV6-6 to TRBJ1-4, with D hard to call. V gave up 7 bases and J gave up 3 bases, with 12 bases separating them. The germline gives CDR1 MNHNY, CDR2 SVGAGI (reference sequence). This CDR3 has 14 amino acids. The CDR3 is CASIRNPPNEKLFF. CDR3 coding DNA: TGTGCCAGCATAAGAAACCCACCTAATGAAAAACTGTTTTTT.

The J gene is TRBJ2-7, the V gene TRBV5-8; no definite D call. Between the trimmed V and J ends, which lost 0 bases and 3 bases, there was a span of 13 bases. Germline V gene sequence: CDR1 SGHTS, CDR2 YDEGEE. The CDR3 is made up of 15 amino acids. CDR3 loop: CASSLAGTPFYEQYF. In DNA, the CDR3 is TGTGCCAGCAGCTTGGCAGGAACACCCTTCTACGAGCAGTACTTC.

The chain joins TRBV7-3 to TRBJ2-1; D is perhaps TRBD2 (5 bases). V was trimmed by 8 bases and J by 2 bases, leaving 10 bases between them. The CDR3 contains 13 residues. Germline V gene data show CDR1 as SGHTA and CDR2 as FQGTGA. CDR3 nucleotide sequence: TGTGCCAGCTCCTCCGGGGCCTACAATGAGCAGTTCTTC. Encoded protein: CASSSGAYNEQFF.

The chain employs TRBV13 and TRBJ1-3; D unresolved. The CDR3 sequence is 15 residues long. The ends were cut back, 1 base at V and 0 bases at J, with 7 bases in the middle. Germline CDR1 is PRHDT and CDR2 is FYEKMQ (reference sequence). In DNA, the CDR3 is TGTGCCAGCAGCTTAGTTGGGAGCTCTGGAAACACCATATATTTT. This sequence encodes CASSLVGSSGNTIYF.

This chain links TRBV9 with TRBJ2-3; TRBD2 agrees at 10 bases. CDR3 length: 18 amino acids. Germline CDR1 is SGDLS and CDR2 is YYNGEE. V gave up 6 bases and J gave up 5 bases; unmatched junction bases: 18. DNA for the CDR3: TGTGCCAGCAACAAGAGGGCTAGCGGGGGCTTTATTAGAGATACGCAGTATTTT. The encoded protein is CASNKRASGGFIRDTQYF.

A single count supports this clone. The rearrangement uses TRBV5-1 and TRBJ2-1; 7 bases agree with TRBD2. V shed 0 bases and J 4 bases; nucleotides not matched to a gene: 1. CDR1 and CDR2 (germline): SGHRS, YFSETQ. This CDR3 comprises 14 residues. The CDR3 loop is CASSLVGGYNEQFF. CDR3 coding DNA: TGCGCCAGCAGCTTGGTCGGGGGGTACAATGAGCAGTTCTTC.

Here the CDR3 reads CASSYSGQGGTQYF. CDR3 DNA sequence: TGTGCCAGCAGTTACAGTGGACAGGGAGGTACGCAGTATTTT. This rearrangement joins TRBV6-5 to TRBJ2-3; 8 nucleotides line up with TRBD1. Trimming at V came to 2 bases and at J to 8 bases, leaving 6 bases not matched to a gene. The CDR3 loop spans 14 amino acids. In germline, CDR1 is MNHEY, CDR2 SVGAGI.

This clone was found a few times. The chain employs TRBV19 and TRBJ1-6; tentatively, D is TRBD1 (5 bases). This CDR3 comprises 16 residues. From germline, CDR1 is LNHDA and CDR2 SQIVND (reference sequence). V lost 1 base and J lost 7, with 14 bases in between. In nucleotides, the CDR3 is TGTGCCAGTAGTATAGGAGCCGGGACGGGGAATTCACCCCTCCACTTT. This codes for CASSIGAGTGNSPLHF.

CDR3 nucleotide sequence: TGTGCCAGCAGTGAAGTGGGCGTACAGTTCTTC. It codes for CASSEVGVQFF. The chain links TRBV2 to TRBJ2-1; D unclear. The germline CDR1 and CDR2 sequences are SNHLY and FYNNEI. The V gene lost 1 base and the J gene lost 13 bases, with 8 bases spanning the gap. The CDR3 consists of 11 residues.

The J gene is TRBJ1-2, the V gene TRBV15, with D unresolved. The germline V gene has CDR1 LNHNV and CDR2 YYDKDF (reference sequence). This CDR3 contains 12 residues. The ends were cut back, 3 bases at V and 10 bases at J, with 12 bases in the middle. The CDR3 spells CATSSFNSYYTF. CDR3 in DNA: TGTGCCACCAGCAGTTTCAACAGCTACTACACCTTC.

V and J are TRBV19 and TRBJ2-3; D tentatively fits TRBD1 or TRBD2 (6 bases each). V was cut by 10 bases and J by 6 bases, with 20 bases left in between. The germline gives CDR1 LNHDA, CDR2 SQIVND (reference sequence). The CDR3 has 14 amino acids. CDR3 nucleotide sequence: TGTGCCACCCGGGACGGGGGCCTAAGGGATACGCAGTATTTT. Translated, it gives CATRDGGLRDTQYF.

The genes are TRBV11-2 and TRBJ2-1; D remains ambiguous. This CDR3 is 14 amino acids long. CDR1 is SGHAT and CDR2 is FQNNGV in the germline V gene. V dropped 7 bases and J dropped 5 bases, with 15 bases sitting between them. CDR3 sequence: CASNPRTPNNEQFF. In nucleotides, the CDR3 is TGTGCCAGCAACCCCCGTACTCCAAACAATGAGCAGTTCTTC.

The rearrangement uses TRBV6-5 and TRBJ1-2; D remains unclear. The V end was cut by 6 bases, the J end by 8 bases, with 16 bases between. The CDR3 consists of 13 residues. Germline CDR1 MNHEY, CDR2 SVGAGI. CDR3 sequence reads: CASSLEGLGGYTF. In DNA, the CDR3 is TGTGCCAGCAGCCTTGAGGGCCTAGGGGGCTACACCTTC.

The chain recombines TRBV18 with TRBJ2-1, with 12 positions matching TRBD1. Germline V gene data show CDR1 as KGHSH and CDR2 as LQKENI. The CDR3 runs 14 residues. J lost 9 bases, V lost 3 bases, and 3 bases had no gene match. The CDR3 nucleotides are TGTGCCAGCTCACCCGGGACAGGGGGCAGTGAGCAGTTCTTC. This gives the protein CASSPGTGGSEQFF.